This T cell receptor (beta chain) was observed in a study of blood T cell repertoires in COVID-19. Study as a whole: PBMCs, B-cell-depleted T cells, or T cells provided the cDNA or gDNA that made up the material.

In the original analysis: How many nucleated cells were present was estimated from reference gene primer amplification. Profiled with immunoSEQ multiplex PCR; TCRdb holds only in-frame clones, not every one. V, J and clone size are taken as reported in that table, and D and trimming were inferred from the DNA itself. The data hold approximately 280,000 clones, with 75% to 90% observed a single time. The V end lost 3 bases, the J end lost 2 bases, and 8 bases lay between the germline ends. This CDR3 is built from 15 residues. CDR1 and CDR2 (germline): MDHEN, SYDVKM. Each participant's cohort was designated according to participant-reported clinical history. In Cohort 3, a recovered donor had either two negative PCRs, clearance, or symptom resolution.

The sequence came from a woman between 45 and 60 years old who had recovered from COVID-19. J is TRBJ2-6 and V is TRBV28, with D possibly being TRBD1 (6 bases). Sequences were obtained from PBMCs or T cells enriched from blood (not recorded which). This chain's CDR3 is CASSLSGAGANVLTF. The CDR3 DNA sequence: TGTGCCAGCAGTTTGTCAGGGGCTGGGGCCAACGTCCTGACTTTC.